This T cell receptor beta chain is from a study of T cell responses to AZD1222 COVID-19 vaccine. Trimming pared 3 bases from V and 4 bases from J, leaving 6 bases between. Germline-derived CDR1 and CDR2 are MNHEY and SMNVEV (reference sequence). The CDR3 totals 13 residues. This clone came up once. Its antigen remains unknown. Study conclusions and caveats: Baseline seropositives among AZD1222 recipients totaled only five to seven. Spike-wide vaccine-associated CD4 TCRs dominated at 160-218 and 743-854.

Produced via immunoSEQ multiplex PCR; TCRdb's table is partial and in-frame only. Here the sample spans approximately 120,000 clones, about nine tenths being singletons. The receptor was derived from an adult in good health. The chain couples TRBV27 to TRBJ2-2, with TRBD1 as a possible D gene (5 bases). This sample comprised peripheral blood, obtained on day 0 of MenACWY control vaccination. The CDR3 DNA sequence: TGTGCCAGCAGTTTTAGGGGCACCGGGGAGCTGTTTTTT. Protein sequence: CASSFRGTGELFF.